These 6 T cell receptor beta chains were all obtained from the same sample, sequenced in a study of beta chain features in type 1 diabetes. Sequencing targeted expressed TCRB transcripts, as all isolated RNA had been reverse transcribed. Measured with immunoSEQ multiplex PCR; TCRdb has only the in-frame clones, and not every one. The repertoire consists of under 900,000 clones, with roughly 15% occurring once and the leading ten covering 0.02% to 0.025%. Sequenced: naive CD4+ T cells from blood. All receptors come from a woman aged 18-29 years in good health.

The CDR3 sequence: CASSPSTSSEREQFF. The CDR3 region has the DNA TGTGCCAGCTCACCATCGACTAGCTCAGAACGGGAGCAGTTCTTC. The chain carries TRBV18 and TRBJ2-1; 7 bases are a match to TRBD2. CDR1 is KGHSH and CDR2 is LQKENI in the germline V gene. V shed 2 bases and J 10 bases; nucleotides not matched to a gene: 11. This CDR3 contains 15 residues.

Only a few counts were recorded for this clone. This CDR3 is also generated by other DNA sequences in the sample. The chain combines TRBV5-1 with TRBJ2-5; D ambiguous. The CDR3 has 12 amino acids. Trimming pared 1 base from V and 1 base from J, leaving 2 bases between. Germline assignment: CDR1 SGHRS and CDR2 YFSETQ. The CDR3: CASSLTQETQYF. DNA for the CDR3: TGCGCCAGCAGCTTGACCCAAGAGACCCAGTACTTC.

This clone was detected a few times. The chain has TRBV29-1 and TRBJ1-2, with 11 bases identical to TRBD1. Per germline, CDR1 SQVTM and CDR2 ANQGSEA. The trim removed 6 bases at V and 6 bases at J, leaving 3 bases unmatched. This CDR3 has 12 amino acids. DNA of the CDR3: TGCAGCGTCTGGACAGGGGGCCATGGCTACACCTTC. Residues: CSVWTGGHGYTF.

This chain uses TRBV4-1 with TRBJ2-7, with 9 bases that match TRBD2. CDR1 and CDR2 (germline): MGHRA, YSYEKL. Trimming removed 4 bases from V and 4 bases from J; junction bases left unmatched: 8. The CDR3 covers 15 residues. The CDR3 DNA is TGCGCCAGCAGCCGCGAGTCTAGCGGGGATTACGAGCAGTACTTC. Its translation is CASSRESSGDYEQYF.

The rearrangement uses TRBV19 and TRBJ2-4; a weak D match, TRBD1 (6 bases). Trimming stripped 5 bases from V and 2 bases from J, with 10 bases between. CDR1 and CDR2 from the germline V gene are LNHDA and SQIVND (reference sequence). This CDR3 comprises 14 residues. CDR3 sequence reads: CASSFWDTKNIQYF. CDR3 nucleotides: TGTGCCAGTAGTTTCTGGGACACCAAAAACATTCAGTACTTC.

This clone has only a few counts. The chain couples TRBV5-4 to TRBJ2-1; 9 bases map to TRBD1. J gave up 8 bases and V 0 bases, and 12 bases lay outside the gene matches. This CDR3 has 17 residues. Looked up from germline, CDR1 is SGHNT and CDR2 is YYREEE (reference sequence). The CDR3 here is CASSLAPGGQGLHEQFF. DNA for the CDR3: TGTGCCAGCAGCTTGGCCCCCGGGGGACAGGGCCTACATGAGCAGTTCTTC.